This TCR beta chain is drawn from a study of cytomegalovirus exposure and HLA in healthy donors. Germline V lookup: CDR1 SGHAT, CDR2 FQNNGV. This CDR3 spans 14 amino acids. V dropped 3 bases and J dropped 1 base, with 9 bases sitting between them. 60 Vbeta and 13 Jbeta primers were used in PCR. Generated by immunoSEQ multiplex PCR, the TCRdb table keeps only in-frame clones and is missing some. Among hundreds of thousands of clones listed, around 79% were seen once. The sample holds a few counts of this clone. Sequences were obtained from PBMCs. The sequence was obtained from a male donor in good health and CMV-seronegative. The chain is built from TRBV11-2 and TRBJ1-1; no reliable D call. For the CDR3, the DNA is TGTGCCAGCAGCTTTCGTCCGGGGAACACTGAAGCTTTCTTT. Its translation: CASSFRPGNTEAFF. Using reference TRBV11-2 and TRBJ1-1 for the parts outside the CDR3, the full variable domain is EAGVAQSPRYKIIEKRQSVAFWCNPISGHATLYWYQQILGQGPKLLIQFQNNGVVDDSQLPKDRFSAERLKGVDSTLKIQPAKLEDSAVYLCASSFRPGNTEAFFGQGTRLTVV.